This T cell receptor beta chain was retrieved from a study of spatial heterogeneity in lung cancer. This clonotype was seen repeatedly, ten times or more. Time point noted: sample taken at primary tumor resection. The authors sequenced whole RNA from tumor, nontumor lung or frozen PBMC without sorting. TCRdb re-called the 5' RACE reads through MiXCR, storing one row per CDR3 protein. The sample has about 90,000 distinct CDR3 sequences; around 8.6% are singletons. Deletions cut 0 bases from V and 3 bases from J, with 8 bases between. The CDR3 sequence is 14 residues long. Germline loops: CDR1 SGHRS, CDR2 YFSETQ.

Source: PBMCs, taken at surgery. This sequence joins TRBV5-1 and TRBJ2-3; D may be TRBD2 (5 bases). The receptor's source is a male donor with early-stage non-small cell lung cancer. The CDR3 bases are TGCGCCAGCAGCTTGGGGACTGAGACAGATACGCAGTATTTT. It encodes CASSLGTETDTQYF.